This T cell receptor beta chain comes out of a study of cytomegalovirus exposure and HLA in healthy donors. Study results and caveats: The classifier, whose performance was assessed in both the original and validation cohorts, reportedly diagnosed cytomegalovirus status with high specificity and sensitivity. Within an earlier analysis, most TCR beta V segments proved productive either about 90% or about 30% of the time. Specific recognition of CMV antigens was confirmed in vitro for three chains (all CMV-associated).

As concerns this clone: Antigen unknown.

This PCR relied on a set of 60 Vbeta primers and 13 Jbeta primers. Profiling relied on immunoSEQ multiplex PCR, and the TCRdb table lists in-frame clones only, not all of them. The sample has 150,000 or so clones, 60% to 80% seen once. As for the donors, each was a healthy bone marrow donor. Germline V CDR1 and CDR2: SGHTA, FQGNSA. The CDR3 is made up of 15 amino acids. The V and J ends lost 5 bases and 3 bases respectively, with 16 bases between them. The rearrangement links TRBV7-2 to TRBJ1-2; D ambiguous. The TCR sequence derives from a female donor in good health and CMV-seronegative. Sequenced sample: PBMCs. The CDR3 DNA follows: TGTGCCAGCAGCCCCGGTTTCCAGGTAGACTATGGCTACACCTTC. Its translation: CASSPGFQVDYGYTF. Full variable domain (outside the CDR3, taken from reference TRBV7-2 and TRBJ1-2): GAGVSQSPSNKVTEKGKDVELRCDPISGHTALYWYRQSLGQGLEFLIYFQGNSAPDKSGLPSDRFSAERTGGSVSTLTIQRTQQEDSAVYLCASSPGFQVDYGYTFGSGTRLTVV.